This T cell receptor beta chain was identified in a study of PD-L1 blockade in urothelial cancer. V lost 5 bases and J lost 2, with 25 bases in between. Germline CDR1 is SGHTA and CDR2 is FQGNSA. The CDR3 is made up of 18 amino acids. This table comes from immunoSEQ multiplex PCR, and its TCRdb copy is limited to in-frame clones, with some not included. This table has roughly 30,000 clones, more than 85% appearing once. The V gene is TRBV7-2, the J gene TRBJ2-7; D unresolved. Sequencing used PBMCs, obtained around atezolizumab (anti-PD-L1) treatment. This TCR was sampled from a man aged 50 to 59 with urothelial cancer. In nucleotides, the CDR3 is TGTGCCAGCAGCAGCGCTCCCTTGTCGCCGTGGCTCCCCTACGAGCAGTACTTC. Its protein is CASSSAPLSPWLPYEQYF.